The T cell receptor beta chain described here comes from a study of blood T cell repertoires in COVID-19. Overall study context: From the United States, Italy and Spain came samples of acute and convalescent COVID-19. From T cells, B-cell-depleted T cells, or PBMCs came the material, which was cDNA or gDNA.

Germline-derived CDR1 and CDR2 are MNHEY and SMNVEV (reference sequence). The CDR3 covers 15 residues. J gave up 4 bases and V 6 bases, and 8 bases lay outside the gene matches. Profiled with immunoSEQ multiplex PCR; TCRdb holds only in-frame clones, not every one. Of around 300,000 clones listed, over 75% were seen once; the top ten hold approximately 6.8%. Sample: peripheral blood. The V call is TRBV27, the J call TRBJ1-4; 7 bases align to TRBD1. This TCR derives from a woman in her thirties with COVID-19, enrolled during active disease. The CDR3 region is CASSPRGQHNEKLFF. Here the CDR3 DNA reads TGTGCCAGCAGCCCCCGGGGACAGCATAATGAAAAACTGTTTTTT.